The entry that follows covers one T cell receptor beta chain sequence. The data were obtained in a study of blood T cells in healthy people across ages. It was with a sample-barcoded 5' primer and a J-beta primer mix that a second PCR of roughly 6 to 11 cycles was run. TCRdb called the 5' RACE reads again in MiXCR, with one record for every CDR3 protein. The sample contains over 1,200,000 distinct CDR3 sequences, roughly 59% of which appear only once. Germline values: CDR1 SGHRS, CDR2 YFSETQ. The CDR3 extends over 15 amino acids. Between the trimmed V and J ends, which lost 1 base and 1 base, there was a span of 12 bases.

The clonotype originates from a man between 18 and 29 years old in good health. Sequencing was done on a sample of blood. The V call is TRBV5-1, the J call TRBJ2-7; D is ambiguous. The CDR3 bases are TGCGCCAGCAGCTTGTGGGCAGATGGGTCCTACGAGCAGTACTTC. Amino acids: CASSLWADGSYEQYF.